This TCR beta chain was profiled in a study of Ad26.COV2.S vaccination and SARS-CoV-2 variants. Study in general: Donor participated within the Ad26.COV2.S arm of the COV1001 trial. The vaccine Ad26.COV2.S was put into the muscle once, or twice with 56 days between. The study's findings and limits: Vaccinees displayed broader spike-specific TCR repertoires than placebo recipients.

Concerning this clone: Its antigen remains unidentified.

This sample's treatment: roughly 18 received Ad26.COV2.S at low or high dose, single or two shots; 5 received placebo; per-sample allocation not given. At day 63 after the first vaccine or placebo injection, samples were drawn. Ad26 vector vaccine expressed Wuhan-strain SARS-CoV-2 spike. The CDR3 loop spans 15 amino acids. Trimming took off 4 bases at V and 4 bases at J, with 14 bases between the two ends. CDR1 is WSHSY and CDR2 is SAAADI in the germline V gene. Assay: immunoSEQ multiplex PCR; the TCRdb copy retains only in-frame clones and omits some. The data show some 480,000 clones, 87% seen once.

The receptor comes from a person aged 18-65 years who received the Ad26.COV2.S COVID-19 vaccine or a placebo. The rearrangement links TRBV10-2 to TRBJ2-1, with D maybe TRBD2 (6 bases). The source material was peripheral blood, sampled in a trial of Ad26.COV2.S vaccine versus placebo. CDR3 residues: CASSATSRVYNEQFF. For the CDR3, the DNA is TGCGCCAGCAGTGCTACTAGCCGGGTTTACAATGAGCAGTTCTTC.